Listed below are T cell receptor beta chains from one sample, sequenced in a study of beta chain features in type 1 diabetes. Method: immunoSEQ multiplex PCR; TCRdb's copy keeps in-frame clones and lacks some. The sample lists 250,000 to 400,000 clones, around 13% occurring once. The sequenced sample consisted of central memory CD4+ T cells from blood. The source is a man aged 25-45 years in good health. Both conserved end residues are trimmed from each CDR3.

j_gene	v_gene	CDR3aa
TRBJ1-5	TRBV18	ASSPWGTSNQPQH
TRBJ2-2	TRBV7-7	ASSLLATGELF
TRBJ2-1	TRBV5-1	ASSLEVRHNEQF
TRBJ1-3	TRBV4-1	ASSQDMVGNTIY
TRBJ2-5	TRBV7-7	ASSLSGVETQY
TRBJ2-4	TRBV5-4	ASSKRPDLYTY
TRBJ2-1	TRBV20-1	SATSWNEQF
TRBJ1-2	TRBV9	ASSPEGGGVYGYT
TRBJ2-6	TRBV10-3	AISARGDGANVLT
TRBJ2-7	TRBV5-6	ASSSGRDTDYEQY